Below, 22 T cell receptor beta chains from the same sample are listed, as sequenced in a study of T cell repertoires in cytomegalovirus infection. No antigens are known for them. Each CDR3 protein is one row after TCRdb ran MiXCR on the reads. The table includes under 200,000 distinct CDR3 sequences, 20% to 25% detected once. The material sequenced was CD8+ T cells from cultured PBMCs, taken from culture after CMV antigen stimulation. These receptors were taken from a human donor in good health (CMV status not recorded). Some clones in this sample may be carry-over from other donors' samples.

With regard to this clonotype: A read error may produce the germline difference seen at one junction end. V and J are TRBV5-3 and TRBJ1-2; weak D call: TRBD1 (5 bases). TRBV5-3 is known as an ORF, though its function is uncertain. This CDR3 contains 15 residues. DNA for the CDR3: TGTGCCAGCAGCTTGGCAGGGCTCCCGAGCTATGGCTACACCTTC. This gives the protein CASSLAGLPSYGYTF.

V and J are TRBV5-6 and TRBJ1-1, with TRBD1 matching 8 bases. Losses at the gene ends were 5 bases for V and 8 bases for J; bases not matched to a gene: 5. Per the germline V gene, CDR1 is SGHDT and CDR2 is YYEEEE. CDR3 size: 12 residues. In DNA form, the CDR3 reads TGTGCCAGCAGTCAGGGGGCGGCCGAAGCTTTCTTT. Its protein is CASSQGAAEAFF.

At least ten counts were recorded for this clonotype. This sequence joins TRBV20-1 and TRBJ2-1; D gene unclear. CDR1 and CDR2 (germline): DFQATT, SNEGSKA (reference sequence). Trimming removed 5 bases from V and 0 bases from J, with 17 bases in between. This CDR3 comprises 16 residues. For the CDR3, the DNA is TGCAGTGCTCGCCTCGATGACTCGAACTCCTACAATGAGCAGTTCTTC. Protein sequence: CSARLDDSNSYNEQFF.

The CDR3 loop is CASSLHDGAYEQYF. As DNA, the CDR3 is TGTGCCAGCAGTCTCCACGACGGGGCCTACGAGCAGTACTTC. This chain uses TRBV12-3 or TRBV12-4 with TRBJ2-7, with D perhaps TRBD2 (5 bases). The CDR3 length is 14 residues. V lost 5 bases and J lost 2, with 13 bases in between.

This chain links TRBV2 with TRBJ1-4; 10 nucleotides line up with TRBD1. Trimming at V came to 5 bases and at J to 3 bases, leaving 9 bases not matched to a gene. CDR1 SNHLY and CDR2 FYNNEI come from the germline V gene. This CDR3 is built from 17 residues. CDR3 region: CASSLPGQGSSNEKLFF. In DNA form, the CDR3 reads TGTGCCAGCAGTCTTCCGGGACAGGGGTCGTCTAATGAAAAACTGTTTTTT. The variable domain in full, completed from reference TRBV2 and TRBJ1-4, reads EPEVTQTPSHQVTQMGQEVILRCVPISNHLYFYWYRQILGQKVEFLVSFYNNEISEKSEIFDDQFSVERPDGSNFTLKIRSTKLEDSAMYFCASSLPGQGSSNEKLFFGSGTQLSVL.

This chain links TRBV12-3 or TRBV12-4 with TRBJ1-2; 7 bases map to TRBD1. V was clipped by 5 bases and J by 6 bases; unmatched bases: 6. The CDR3 contains 13 residues. The DNA of the CDR3 is TGTGCCAGCAGTCCCACAGGGGCGGATGGCTACACCTTC. Its translation: CASSPTGADGYTF.

This clonotype was recorded many times. V and J are TRBV6-1 and TRBJ2-2, with TRBD2 matching 9 bases. This CDR3 spans 17 amino acids. V lost 5 bases, J lost 2 bases, and 9 bases stayed unmatched. The germline gives CDR1 MNHNS, CDR2 SASEGT. Here the CDR3 DNA reads TGTGCCAGCAGTTCCGGGACTAGCCGCACTAACACCGGGGAGCTGTTTTTT. This codes for CASSSGTSRTNTGELFF.

In its sample, this clonotype was seen a few times. The V call is TRBV7-2, the J call TRBJ1-5; no clear D. V lost 2 bases to trimming and J lost 0 bases, with 8 bases between them. There are 15 residues in the CDR3. Germline V gene lookup returns CDR1 SGHTA and CDR2 FQGNSA. CDR3 nucleotide sequence: TGTGCCAGCAGCTTAAACGGTTATAGCAATCAGCCCCAGCATTTT. It yields the protein CASSLNGYSNQPQHF.

A few counts support this clonotype. J is TRBJ1-2 and V is TRBV7-3, with TRBD1 matching over 9 bases. V trimming: 5 bases; J trimming: 5 bases; junction bases outside the gene matches: 9. Germline loops: CDR1 SGHTA, CDR2 FQGTGA. This CDR3 is built from 15 residues. DNA of the CDR3: TGTGCCAGCAGCCCCTCCGGGACAGGGAGATATGGCTACACCTTC. This encodes CASSPSGTGRYGYTF.

The chain recombines TRBV6-1 with TRBJ2-7; TRBD1 aligns across 7 bases. Germline CDR1 MNHNS, CDR2 SASEGT. The CDR3 has 15 amino acids. V was clipped by 2 bases and J by 2 bases; unmatched bases: 6. CDR3 nucleotides: TGTGCCAGCAGTGAAACCGGGACAGCAGCCTACGAGCAGTACTTC. Protein: CASSETGTAAYEQYF.

V is TRBV6-5 and J is TRBJ2-7; D ambiguous. This CDR3 region has 13 residues. The V end lost 0 bases, the J end lost 5 bases, and 8 bases lay between the germline ends. The germline V gene encodes CDR1 MNHEY and CDR2 SVGAGI. CDR3 amino acids: CASSYSSTDEQYF. The CDR3 bases are TGTGCCAGCAGTTACTCTAGTACGGACGAGCAGTACTTC.

The rearrangement uses TRBV7-9 and TRBJ2-1; D uncertain. Trimming stripped 5 bases from V and 3 bases from J, with 14 bases between. CDR3 length equals 15 residues. Germline lookup yields CDR1 SEHNR and CDR2 FQNEAQ (reference sequence). The CDR3: CASSHKEQIYNEQFF. The CDR3 coding sequence is TGTGCCAGCAGCCACAAAGAACAAATCTACAATGAGCAGTTCTTC.

This clonotype appeared a few times. The rearrangement joins TRBV4-1 to TRBJ2-2, with TRBD1 as a possible D gene (6 bases). CDR1 is MGHRA, CDR2 YSYEKL, per germline. The CDR3 runs 15 residues. The V end was cut by 5 bases, the J end by 1 base, with 11 bases between. This CDR3 reads CASSSGTKNTGELFF. In nucleotides, the CDR3 is TGCGCCAGCAGCTCCGGGACAAAGAACACCGGGGAGCTGTTTTTT.

The gene calls are TRBV6-2 or TRBV6-3 and TRBJ2-7, with TRBD1 matching 7 bases. With 0 bases clipped from V and 3 bases from J, the junction kept 8 bases outside the gene matches. Germline CDR1 and CDR2: MNHEY and SVGEGT. The CDR3 totals 16 residues. The CDR3: CASSYSFGTEHYEQYF. The CDR3 coding sequence is TGTGCCAGCAGTTACTCGTTTGGGACAGAACACTACGAGCAGTACTTC.

The rearrangement joins TRBV4-1 to TRBJ2-5; no clear D. V was cut by 0 bases and J by 2 bases, with 10 bases left in between. This CDR3 region has 15 residues. The germline V gene has CDR1 MGHRA and CDR2 YSYEKL. The CDR3 region has the DNA TGCGCCAGCAGCCAAGAAGCAGGAACTCAAGAGACCCAGTACTTC. Amino acid sequence: CASSQEAGTQETQYF.

This clonotype was found many times. V gene TRBV5-8 combines with J gene TRBJ2-3; TRBD2 matches 7 bases. Germline V CDR1 and CDR2: SGHTS, YDEGEE. The CDR3 runs to 18 residues. V shed 3 bases, J shed 6 bases, and the junction held 19 bases outside the gene matches. The CDR3 spells CASSSRLAGVVFFDTQYF. CDR3 bases: TGTGCCAGCAGCTCCCGATTAGCGGGCGTTGTTTTCTTTGATACGCAGTATTTT.

This clonotype showed up many times. The rearrangement joins TRBV7-2 to TRBJ1-1; D is unresolved. CDR1 and CDR2 from the germline V gene are SGHTA and FQGNSA. The CDR3 has 13 amino acids. V was pared by 5 bases and J by 5 bases, with 12 bases between. The chain's CDR3 is CASSPTGGTEAFF. In DNA, the CDR3 is TGTGCCAGCAGCCCCACGGGAGGGACTGAAGCTTTCTTT.

The sample holds a few counts of this clonotype. V usage is TRBV28 and J usage is TRBJ2-3, with 8 positions matching TRBD2. Germline lookup yields CDR1 MDHEN and CDR2 SYDVKM. The CDR3 has 15 residues. Trimming took 2 bases from V and 2 from J; bases not matched to a gene: 3. The CDR3 loop reads CASSLGSGATDTQYF. The CDR3, as DNA: TGTGCCAGCAGTTTAGGTAGCGGGGCCACAGATACGCAGTATTTT.

CDR3 in DNA: TGTGCCAGCAGTTATTGGGGACAGGCAGGCCAGCCCCAGCATTTT. Translated, it gives CASSYWGQAGQPQHF. V is TRBV6-2 or TRBV6-3 and J is TRBJ1-5, with 8 bases that match TRBD1. The CDR3 totals 15 residues. Germline trimming cut 3 bases from V and 7 bases from J; bases unmatched to any gene: 8. Germline V gene sequence: CDR1 MNHEY, CDR2 SVGEGT.

The sample holds a few counts of this clonotype. V and J are TRBV7-9 and TRBJ1-2; D gene uncertain. V was shortened by 5 bases and J by 3 bases, with 10 bases between the two germline ends. From germline, CDR1 is SEHNR and CDR2 FQNEAQ (reference sequence). This CDR3 has 13 residues. This chain's CDR3 is CASSRTGDYGYTF. In DNA form, the CDR3 reads TGTGCCAGCAGCCGCACGGGTGACTATGGCTACACCTTC. Full variable domain (missing parts from reference TRBV7-9 and TRBJ1-2): DTGVSQNPRHKITKRGQNVTFRCDPISEHNRLYWYRQTLGQGPEFLTYFQNEAQLEKSRLLSDRFSAERPKGSFSTLEIQRTEQGDSAMYLCASSRTGDYGYTFGSGTRLTVV.

The chain has TRBV7-8 and TRBJ2-7; D is ambiguous. Trimming took off 1 base at V and 0 bases at J, with 7 bases between the two ends. CDR1 and CDR2 from the germline V gene are SGHVS and FQNEAQ. The CDR3 is 14 residues long. CDR3: CASSLEPSSYEQYF. The CDR3 DNA is TGTGCCAGCAGCTTAGAACCCAGCTCCTACGAGCAGTACTTC. Combining the CDR3 with reference TRBV7-8 and TRBJ2-7 gives the whole variable domain GAGVSQSPRYKVAKRGQDVALRCDPISGHVSLFWYQQALGQGPEFLTYFQNEAQLDKSGLPSDRFFAERPEGSVSTLKIQRTQQEDSAVYLCASSLEPSSYEQYFGPGTRLTVT.

The chain joins TRBV7-2 to TRBJ2-7; 7 nucleotides line up with TRBD2. CDR1 SGHTA and CDR2 FQGNSA come from the germline V gene. V was clipped by 5 bases and J by 2 bases; unmatched bases: 9. There are 15 residues in the CDR3. Here the CDR3 reads CASSESGGTPYEQYF. The DNA of the CDR3 is TGTGCCAGCAGCGAATCGGGGGGAACGCCCTACGAGCAGTACTTC.